The 27 T cell receptor beta chains in this list originate from one sample, sequenced in a study of response to subunit inactivated influenza vaccine. In TCRdb, the RT-PCR reads were re-called with MiXCR into one record per CDR3 protein. The table includes more than 450,000 distinct CDR3 sequences, about 7.6% detected once. This sample comprised PBMCs from blood, obtained roughly 24 months after vaccination. These receptor sequences come from a man in his fifties or sixties who received an inactivated influenza vaccine.

V and J are TRBV7-3 and TRBJ2-2; maybe TRBD2 (6 bases). The CDR3 is 14 residues long. The V gene's germline CDR1 is SGHTA and CDR2 FQGTGA. V lost 5 bases and J 1 base, leaving 8 bases between the germline ends. CDR3 nucleotides: TGTGCCAGCAGCCATAGCGGGAACACCGGGGAGCTGTTTTTT. Translation gives CASSHSGNTGELFF.

The sample holds a few counts of this clonotype. V gene TRBV20-1 combines with J gene TRBJ2-3; TRBD2 matches 14 bases. In germline, CDR1 is DFQATT, CDR2 SNEGSKA (reference sequence). Trimming cost V 0 bases and J 4 bases; bases outside gene matches: 6. This CDR3 spans 17 amino acids. The chain's CDR3 is CSARDHGTSGSSDTQYF. For the CDR3, the DNA is TGCAGTGCTAGAGATCATGGGACTAGCGGGAGCTCAGATACGCAGTATTTT.

This clonotype was detected ten times or more. One end of the junction is discordant with germline, which a read error may explain. This sequence joins TRBV28 and TRBJ2-7; D possibly corresponds to TRBD1 (6 bases). The CDR3 covers 13 residues. Germline loops: CDR1 MDHEN, CDR2 SYDVKM. CDR3 sequence (DNA): TGCGCCAGCAGCTTGGGGGCTGCCTACGAGCAGTACTTC. Encoded protein: CASSLGAAYEQYF.

V usage is TRBV18 and J usage is TRBJ2-7; 14 bases line up with TRBD2. The CDR3 covers 17 residues. The V gene end was trimmed by 5 bases and the J gene end by 6 bases; junction bases not matched to a gene: 12. The germline V gene encodes CDR1 KGHSH and CDR2 LQKENI. The CDR3 spells CASSSGLAGVVLSEQYF. CDR3 nucleotides: TGTGCCAGCTCATCGGGACTAGCGGGAGTAGTCCTGTCCGAGCAGTACTTC.

CDR3 amino acids: CASTDGMGAYEQYF. DNA of the CDR3: TGCGCCAGCACGGACGGTATGGGGGCCTACGAGCAGTACTTC. The chain is built from TRBV10-2 and TRBJ2-7; either TRBD1 or TRBD2 may supply D (5 bases each). CDR3 size: 14 residues. Germline V gives CDR1 WSHSY, CDR2 SAAADI. V was cut by 7 bases and J by 2 bases, with 15 bases left in between.

This clonotype was picked up a small number of times. The rearrangement uses TRBV5-1 and TRBJ2-7; TRBD2 matches 8 bases. V lost 0 bases to trimming and J lost 7 bases; unmatched junction nucleotides: 9. Looked up from germline, CDR1 is SGHRS and CDR2 is YFSETQ. This CDR3 comprises 15 residues. The CDR3 region is CASSLGVVAGQEQYF. CDR3 nucleotide sequence: TGCGCCAGCAGCTTGGGAGTAGTAGCGGGGCAAGAGCAGTACTTC.

This clonotype was counted at least ten times. The chain joins TRBV12-3 or TRBV12-4 to TRBJ2-1, with TRBD1 matching over 8 bases. This CDR3 has 14 amino acids. V was clipped by 5 bases and J by 11 bases; unmatched bases: 11. CDR3 sequence (DNA): TGTGCCAGCAGTGAAAGGACAGGGAGTAATCAGCAGTTCTTC. It codes for CASSERTGSNQQFF.

This chain links TRBV7-9 with TRBJ2-1; D unresolved. Trimming shortened V by 1 base and J by 9 bases, and 7 bases separated the two germline ends. The CDR3 extends over 12 amino acids. Germline V gives CDR1 SEHNR, CDR2 FQNEAQ (reference sequence). CDR3 bases: TGTGCCAGCAGCTTAGACCAATTTGAGCAGTTCTTC. This codes for CASSLDQFEQFF.

This clonotype showed up many times. V gene TRBV20-1 combines with J gene TRBJ2-7; D remains unclear. V lost 6 bases, J lost 1 base, and 19 bases lay in between. Per germline, CDR1 DFQATT and CDR2 SNEGSKA (reference sequence). The CDR3 runs to 15 residues. In DNA, the CDR3 is TGCAGTGCCATCTCCTCGTATCCCCCGTCCTACGAGCAGTACTTC. Translating gives CSAISSYPPSYEQYF.

The chain joins TRBV10-3 to TRBJ2-1, with 8 bases that match TRBD1. Germline loops: CDR1 ENHRY, CDR2 SYGVKD. The CDR3 consists of 13 residues. Trimming cost V 6 bases and J 8 bases; bases outside gene matches: 6. The chain's CDR3 is CAIRDRVEHEQFF. In DNA form, the CDR3 reads TGTGCCATCAGGGACAGGGTGGAGCATGAGCAGTTCTTC.

The chain combines TRBV15 with TRBJ1-1; 9 nucleotides agree with TRBD1. CDR3 size: 16 residues. Losses at the gene ends were 3 bases for V and 3 bases for J; bases not matched to a gene: 8. Germline V CDR1 and CDR2: LNHNV, YYDKDF (reference sequence). The CDR3 DNA follows: TGTGCCACCAGCAGCTACAGGGGGCCTGGGTACACTGAAGCTTTCTTT. This codes for CATSSYRGPGYTEAFF.

This clonotype was detected ten times or more. The chain couples TRBV20-1 to TRBJ2-3; TRBD1 aligns across 9 bases. Germline loops: CDR1 DFQATT, CDR2 SNEGSKA (reference sequence). The CDR3 has 14 residues. With V trimmed by 6 bases and J by 4 bases, 8 bases remained unmatched. The CDR3 DNA reads TGCAGTGCCCAGAGGACAGGGGTCCCAGATACGCAGTATTTT. It codes for CSAQRTGVPDTQYF.

This clonotype was seen just once. This rearrangement joins TRBV20-1 to TRBJ2-7; D tentatively fits TRBD1 or TRBD2 (6 bases each). V gave up 1 base and J gave up 5 bases, with 18 bases separating them. The germline V gene encodes CDR1 DFQATT and CDR2 SNEGSKA (reference sequence). The CDR3 loop spans 15 amino acids. The CDR3 region has the DNA TGCAGTGCTAGAGCCCCGATAGGGGGGTACGACGAGCAGTACTTC. It is translated as CSARAPIGGYDEQYF.

This chain links TRBV6-1 with TRBJ1-6; the D is unclear. Trimming shortened V by 6 bases and J by 9 bases, and 18 bases separated the two germline ends. The germline CDR1 and CDR2 sequences are MNHNS and SASEGT. This CDR3 is built from 15 residues. CDR3 in DNA: TGTGCCAGCAGCCCCAGTGAGGCGCCCGGTTCACCCCTCCACTTT. It yields the protein CASSPSEAPGSPLHF.

The sample holds many counts of this clonotype. The rearrangement uses TRBV6-2 or TRBV6-3 and TRBJ2-2, with 7 bases matching TRBD2. Germline loops: CDR1 MNHEY, CDR2 SVGEGT. J lost 6 bases, V lost 7 bases, and 8 bases had no gene match. CDR3 length: 14 amino acids. The DNA of the CDR3 is TGTGCCAGCAATGACTACCGGGAGGCCGGGGAGCTGTTTTTT. It translates to CASNDYREAGELFF.

There are a few counts of this clonotype. The rearrangement joins TRBV6-4 to TRBJ2-1, with 15 bases identical to TRBD2. The CDR3 is 17 amino acids. Germline assignment: CDR1 MRHNA and CDR2 SNTAGT. Trimming removed 10 bases from V and 3 bases from J; junction bases left unmatched: 10. This CDR3 reads CAKPWTSGRAVYNEQFF. DNA of the CDR3: TGTGCCAAGCCATGGACTAGCGGGAGGGCCGTCTACAATGAGCAGTTCTTC.

This clonotype was observed a handful of times. The chain recombines TRBV6-5 with TRBJ2-3; weak D call: TRBD1 (5 bases). The CDR3 has 16 amino acids. The V end lost 0 bases, the J end lost 2 bases, and 12 bases lay between the germline ends. The germline CDR1 and CDR2 sequences are MNHEY and SVGAGI. The CDR3 is CASSYSKGVPTDTQYF. The CDR3, as DNA: TGTGCCAGCAGTTACTCGAAAGGGGTCCCCACAGATACGCAGTATTTT.

This clonotype has more than one count but fewer than ten. The V and J genes are TRBV6-5 and TRBJ2-3; 13 bases line up with TRBD2. V was pared by 4 bases and J by 11 bases, with 9 bases of the junction left unmatched. The CDR3 length is 15 residues. Germline assignment: CDR1 MNHEY and CDR2 SVGAGI. CDR3 region: CASSLLAGGPVMQYF. DNA for the CDR3: TGTGCCAGCAGTTTACTAGCGGGGGGGCCGGTGATGCAGTATTTT.

At least ten counts were recorded for this clonotype. V is TRBV12-3 or TRBV12-4 and J is TRBJ2-1; tentatively, D is TRBD2 (5 bases). There are 13 residues in the CDR3. The germline V and J ends were trimmed by 2 bases and 9 bases, with 11 bases remaining between them. This CDR3 reads CASSLLLASEQFF. The CDR3 DNA reads TGTGCCAGCAGTTTACTTCTAGCCAGTGAGCAGTTCTTC.

The chain combines TRBV19 with TRBJ2-2; the D gene is possibly TRBD1 (6 bases). Germline V lookup: CDR1 LNHDA, CDR2 SQIVND (reference sequence). Trimming shortened V by 4 bases and J by 0 bases, and 12 bases separated the two germline ends. The CDR3 runs 16 residues. The CDR3 coding sequence is TGTGCCAGTAGTACGGACAGCCTCGCGAACACCGGGGAGCTGTTTTTT. This codes for CASSTDSLANTGELFF.

This chain joins TRBV12-3 or TRBV12-4 and TRBJ2-5, with a weak D call TRBD2 (6 bases). The CDR3 spans 15 residues. V dropped 10 bases and J dropped 0 bases, with 18 bases sitting between them. The CDR3 DNA reads TGTGCCACTAACGCACCCGGGACTTACCAAGAGACCCAGTACTTC. Translation gives CATNAPGTYQETQYF.

The chain uses TRBV10-3 and TRBJ2-4; D ambiguous. From germline, CDR1 is ENHRY and CDR2 SYGVKD. This CDR3 region has 14 residues. Trimming took off 4 bases at V and 8 bases at J, with 15 bases between the two ends. The CDR3 region has the DNA TGTGCCATCAGTGGTGGTCTAGATAACCACATTCAGTACTTC. Its protein product is CAISGGLDNHIQYF.

This chain connects TRBV6-1 to TRBJ2-7; TRBD2 agrees at 13 bases. J gave up 8 bases and V 6 bases, and 7 bases lay outside the gene matches. CDR1 is MNHNS, CDR2 SASEGT, per germline. This CDR3 spans 14 amino acids. The CDR3 here is CASRGTSGGEKQYF. In DNA form, the CDR3 reads TGTGCCAGCAGGGGCACTAGCGGGGGGGAAAAGCAGTACTTC.

This CDR3 is CASSSDLYNSPLHF. The CDR3 nucleotides are TGCGCCAGCAGCAGCGATCTCTATAATTCACCCCTCCACTTT. The V gene is TRBV5-1, the J gene TRBJ1-6; D is ambiguous. Between the trimmed V and J ends, which lost 4 bases and 3 bases, there was a span of 8 bases. Germline V gene sequence: CDR1 SGHRS, CDR2 YFSETQ. The CDR3 covers 14 residues.

There are a few counts of this clonotype. V usage is TRBV4-3 and J usage is TRBJ2-3; tentatively, D is TRBD1 or TRBD2 (5 bases each). Deletions cut 0 bases from V and 1 base from J, with 14 bases between. There are 17 residues in the CDR3. The germline V gene has CDR1 LGHNA and CDR2 YSLEER. CDR3 in amino acids: CASSQEVGAGGTDTQYF. DNA of the CDR3: TGCGCCAGCAGCCAAGAAGTCGGGGCGGGCGGCACAGATACGCAGTATTTT.

The gene calls are TRBV6-5 and TRBJ2-5; D remains unclear. Per the germline V gene, CDR1 is MNHEY and CDR2 is SVGAGI. CDR3 length: 14 residues. V was clipped by 0 bases and J by 5 bases, with 10 bases between them. The CDR3 is CASSYSRARETQYF. The CDR3 nucleotides read TGTGCCAGCAGTTACTCTAGAGCAAGGGAGACCCAGTACTTC.

This clonotype was found many times. The V call is TRBV7-9, the J call TRBJ2-1; D gene uncertain. Between the trimmed V and J ends, which lost 5 bases and 5 bases, there was a span of 7 bases. The germline gives CDR1 SEHNR, CDR2 FQNEAQ (reference sequence). The CDR3 is 12 residues long. The CDR3 sequence is CASSPNNNEQFF. The CDR3 DNA follows: TGTGCCAGCAGCCCAAATAACAATGAGCAGTTCTTC. The full variable domain, completed using reference TRBV7-9 and TRBJ2-1, is DTGVSQNPRHKITKRGQNVTFRCDPISEHNRLYWYRQTLGQGPEFLTYFQNEAQLEKSRLLSDRFSAERPKGSFSTLEIQRTEQGDSAMYLCASSPNNNEQFFGPGTRLTVL.